This TCR beta chain stems from a study of blood T cells in healthy people across ages. A sample-barcoded 5' primer and a J-beta primer mix were used in a second PCR of about 7 to 11 cycles. TCRdb re-called the 5' RACE reads with MiXCR, one entry per CDR3 protein. Of about 1.5 million distinct CDR3 sequences listed, less than 45% are singletons. From germline, CDR1 is SQVTM and CDR2 ANQGSEA. The CDR3 totals 13 residues. About this clonotype: Its antigen is as yet unknown. This may arise from a read error, as a much more abundant clone is one base away.

Researchers collected 9 to 10 milliliters of peripheral blood from every single donor. Study-wide results and limits: Long-lived donors exceeded aged donors in naive CD4+ cells and diversity. Per-million-T-cell TCR beta diversity fell roughly linearly with age. The study found TCR beta diversity correlated strongly with naive T cell percentage.

The sample comprised blood. The chain joins TRBV29-1 to TRBJ2-1, with D maybe TRBD2 (6 bases). The J call is in doubt because the DNA end fits TRBJ2-7 better. The clonotype comes from a woman between 18 and 30 years old in good health. Written as DNA, the CDR3 is TGCAGCGGGCTCGGGGGTGACTACAATGAGCAGTACTTC. Residues: CSGLGGDYNEQYF.